The 20 T cell receptor beta chains given below trace back to one sample, sequenced in a study of OX40 agonist ivuxolimab in advanced cancers. The table came from immunoSEQ multiplex PCR; TCRdb's copy has only in-frame clones and leaves some out. The repertoire holds some 71,000 clones, with roughly 84% as singletons. Sample: CD4+ or CD8+ T cells sorted from blood, taken in a trial of the OX40 agonist ivuxolimab. The source of these receptors is an adult with an advanced solid tumor such as melanoma, head and neck, liver or kidney cancer.

The genes are TRBV6-1 and TRBJ1-4; D is unclear. The V end lost 0 bases, the J end lost 5 bases, and 4 bases lay between the germline ends. CDR1 is MNHNS and CDR2 is SASEGT in the germline V gene. The CDR3 contains 13 residues. For the CDR3, the DNA is TGTGCCAGCAGTGAAGCCGGGAATGAAAAACTGTTTTTT. Residues: CASSEAGNEKLFF.

The chain uses TRBV6-5 and TRBJ2-6; D not certain. This CDR3 contains 15 residues. Trimming removed 7 bases from V and 1 base from J, with 11 bases in between. The germline CDR1 and CDR2 sequences are MNHEY and SVGAGI. This CDR3 is CASKVVRSGANVLTF. CDR3 DNA sequence: TGTGCCAGCAAGGTAGTAAGATCTGGGGCCAACGTCCTGACTTTC.

This clone was recorded a few times. The V and J genes are TRBV29-1 and TRBJ2-3, with 11 bases matching TRBD2. V shed 3 bases, J shed 3 bases, and the junction held 8 bases outside the gene matches. Germline CDR1 reads SQVTM; CDR2 reads ANQGSEA. The CDR3 consists of 16 residues. For the CDR3, the DNA is TGCAGCGTTGAGAAGCCTAGCGGGAGGAATACAGATACGCAGTATTTT. Its protein product is CSVEKPSGRNTDTQYF.

The chain combines TRBV19 with TRBJ2-2; 7 bases match TRBD2. Trimming took 6 bases from V and 7 from J; bases not matched to a gene: 11. The CDR3 totals 15 residues. Germline V gene sequence: CDR1 LNHDA, CDR2 SQIVND (reference sequence). In DNA form, the CDR3 reads TGTGCCAGTAGCCGCCAGTGGGGGGGAGGCGGGGAGCTGTTTTTT. As protein: CASSRQWGGGGELFF.

The V gene is TRBV13, the J gene TRBJ1-4; TRBD1 might be the D (6 bases). Germline V gene lookup returns CDR1 PRHDT and CDR2 FYEKMQ (reference sequence). The CDR3 extends over 16 amino acids. Trimming left V 7 bases short and J 4 bases short, with 19 bases between. The CDR3 protein is CASTVGQGWGNEKLFF. CDR3 in DNA: TGTGCCAGCACCGTTGGCCAGGGGTGGGGTAATGAAAAACTGTTTTTT. Looking up the rest from reference TRBV13 and TRBJ1-4 gives the full variable domain: AAGVIQSPRHLIKEKRETATLKCYPIPRHDTVYWYQQGPGQDPQFLISFYEKMQSDKGSIPDRFSAQQFSDYHSELNMSSLELGDSALYFCASTVGQGWGNEKLFFGSGTQLSVL.

This chain uses TRBV14 with TRBJ1-4, with D possibly matching TRBD1 (5 bases). The germline V and J ends were trimmed by 4 bases and 8 bases, with 14 bases remaining between them. CDR3 length: 14 amino acids. The V gene's germline CDR1 is SGHDN and CDR2 FVKESK. The CDR3 loop is CASSPQTVGEKLFF. The CDR3, as DNA: TGTGCCAGCAGCCCTCAGACAGTAGGGGAAAAACTGTTTTTT.

This clone was seen a few times. Different DNA sequences within this sample yield the same CDR3. The chain recombines TRBV7-2 with TRBJ1-6; 7 bases match TRBD1. Germline assignment: CDR1 SGHTA and CDR2 FQGNSA. The CDR3 loop spans 14 amino acids. Losses at the gene ends were 5 bases for V and 8 bases for J; bases not matched to a gene: 6. The DNA for the CDR3 is TGTGCCAGCAGCCTACAGGGGCCTCATTCACCCCTCCACTTT. Residues: CASSLQGPHSPLHF.

The rearrangement uses TRBV15 and TRBJ2-6; weak D call: TRBD2 (6 bases). There are 16 residues in the CDR3. Germline V gives CDR1 LNHNV, CDR2 YYDKDF (reference sequence). Trimming removed 8 bases at V and 1 base at J, with 15 bases between. The CDR3 reads CATGTGEESGANVLTF. In DNA form, the CDR3 reads TGTGCCACCGGGACGGGGGAGGAGTCTGGGGCCAACGTCCTGACTTTC.

The gene calls are TRBV28 and TRBJ1-4, with D perhaps TRBD1 (5 bases). This CDR3 is built from 19 residues. Between the trimmed V and J ends, which lost 3 bases and 7 bases, there was a span of 27 bases. Germline V gene data show CDR1 as MDHEN and CDR2 as SYDVKM. CDR3 nucleotide sequence: TGTGCCAGCAGTTTGAGGGGCCTGGGTTCTTATCTAATTGGTGAAAAACTGTTTTTT. Translation gives CASSLRGLGSYLIGEKLFF.

This chain links TRBV19 with TRBJ2-7, with 11 bases identical to TRBD1. The V gene end was trimmed by 4 bases and the J gene end by 5 bases; junction bases not matched to a gene: 1. CDR3 length: 13 amino acids. Germline assignment: CDR1 LNHDA and CDR2 SQIVND (reference sequence). The CDR3 DNA sequence: TGTGCCAGTAGTAGGACAGGGGGCGACGAGCAGTACTTC. This sequence encodes CASSRTGGDEQYF.

This clone was observed once. The chain combines TRBV28 with TRBJ1-2; perhaps TRBD1 as D (5 bases). Trimming shortened V by 2 bases and J by 3 bases, and 7 bases separated the two germline ends. The CDR3 runs 13 residues. Germline values: CDR1 MDHEN, CDR2 SYDVKM. CDR3 in DNA: TGTGCCAGCAGTTTAGGAGGGGACTATGGCTACACCTTC. This translates into CASSLGGDYGYTF.

The chain joins TRBV5-1 to TRBJ2-1; a weak D match, TRBD2 (6 bases). This CDR3 has 14 amino acids. The germline CDR1 and CDR2 sequences are SGHRS and YFSETQ. With 0 bases removed from V and 9 bases from J, the gap between germline ends came to 13 bases. The CDR3 sequence is CASSLGGGDGEQFF. As DNA, the CDR3 is TGCGCCAGCAGCTTGGGAGGAGGGGACGGTGAGCAGTTCTTC.

This sequence joins TRBV2 and TRBJ1-1; no clear D gene. V was cut by 6 bases and J by 3 bases, with 8 bases left in between. Germline CDR1 and CDR2: SNHLY and FYNNEI. The CDR3 sequence is 12 residues long. CDR3 coding DNA: TGTGCCAGCAGCGCCATTGACACTGAAGCTTTCTTT. It yields the protein CASSAIDTEAFF. Full variable domain (missing parts from reference TRBV2 and TRBJ1-1): EPEVTQTPSHQVTQMGQEVILRCVPISNHLYFYWYRQILGQKVEFLVSFYNNEISEKSEIFDDQFSVERPDGSNFTLKIRSTKLEDSAMYFCASSAIDTEAFFGQGTRLTVV.

V is TRBV5-1 and J is TRBJ2-1, with TRBD2 matching 8 bases. The CDR3 spans 16 residues. The V and J ends lost 1 base and 0 bases, in that order; junction bases with no gene match: 3. Germline lookup yields CDR1 SGHRS and CDR2 YFSETQ. The CDR3 is CASSLSLAGSYNEQFF. The CDR3 DNA reads as TGCGCCAGCAGCTTGTCCCTAGCGGGCTCCTACAATGAGCAGTTCTTC.

V gene TRBV27 combines with J gene TRBJ1-6; 7 bases agree with TRBD1. V lost 6 bases, J lost 9 bases, and 8 bases stayed unmatched. CDR1 is MNHEY and CDR2 is SMNVEV in the germline V gene (reference sequence). CDR3 length: 14 residues. The CDR3 nucleotides read TGTGCCAGCAGCCTCCGACAGGGTAGTTCACCCCTCCACTTT. This sequence encodes CASSLRQGSSPLHF.

V usage is TRBV30 and J usage is TRBJ1-1; D unclear. V was clipped by 7 bases and J by 0 bases, with 15 bases between them. This CDR3 contains 14 residues. From germline, CDR1 is GTSNPN and CDR2 SVGIG (reference sequence). CDR3 nucleotides: TGTGCCTTTCGAACTCCTCCCCTGAACACTGAAGCTTTCTTT. It codes for CAFRTPPLNTEAFF.

The chain employs TRBV19 and TRBJ2-5; 8 nucleotides line up with TRBD1. The CDR3 extends over 14 amino acids. Trimming removed 10 bases from V and 5 bases from J; junction bases left unmatched: 12. Germline lookup yields CDR1 LNHDA and CDR2 SQIVND (reference sequence). The CDR3 DNA reads TGTGCCACCTCAATAACAGGGGGTGGTGAGACCCAGTACTTC. This encodes CATSITGGGETQYF.

The rearrangement uses TRBV10-2 and TRBJ1-3; unclear D gene. The germline V and J ends were trimmed by 0 bases and 0 bases, with 9 bases remaining between them. The V gene's germline CDR1 is WSHSY and CDR2 SAAADI. The CDR3 has 16 residues. DNA for the CDR3: TGCGCCAGCAGTGAGTCTTGGGATCGCTCTGGAAACACCATATATTTT. Translating it yields CASSESWDRSGNTIYF.

This clone has a single count. The chain carries TRBV5-1 and TRBJ2-7; no clear D. V gave up 0 bases and J gave up 4 bases, with 5 bases separating them. There are 12 residues in the CDR3. Germline-derived CDR1 and CDR2 are SGHRS and YFSETQ. The CDR3, as DNA: TGCGCCAGCAGCTTGGACCGTTACGAGCAGTACTTC. Translation: CASSLDRYEQYF. The full variable domain, rest sourced from reference TRBV5-1 and TRBJ2-7, is KAGVTQTPRYLIKTRGQQVTLSCSPISGHRSVSWYQQTPGQGLQFLFEYFSETQRNKGNFPGRFSGRQFSNSRSEMNVSTLELGDSALYLCASSLDRYEQYFGPGTRLTVT.

This sequence joins TRBV5-4 and TRBJ2-1; 14 nucleotides align to TRBD2. Germline V gene lookup returns CDR1 SGHNT and CDR2 YYREEE (reference sequence). The CDR3 sequence is 17 residues long. V lost 0 bases and J lost 9; bases outside the gene matches: 8. The CDR3 bases are TGTGCCAGCAGCTTGGGAGGGACTAGCGGGAGAATTGGTGAGCAGTTCTTC. Translation gives CASSLGGTSGRIGEQFF.